One sample yielded the 5 T cell receptor beta chains listed below, sequenced in a study of blood T cell repertoires in COVID-19. The assay was immunoSEQ multiplex PCR, and TCRdb's table has in-frame clones only and misses some. This repertoire shows hundreds of thousands of clones, over 70% found once; its top ten account for under 6.5%. The specimen was peripheral blood. These receptors were taken from a woman aged 45-65 years with COVID-19, enrolled during active disease.

This chain joins TRBV11-2 and TRBJ2-4, with D possibly TRBD1 on 5 matching bases. V lost 2 bases and J 6 bases, leaving 11 bases between the germline ends. The CDR3 sequence is 14 residues long. Germline-derived CDR1 and CDR2 are SGHAT and FQNNGV. This CDR3 reads CASSLQRQRNIQYF. The CDR3 DNA is TGTGCCAGCAGCTTACAGAGACAGAGAAACATTCAGTACTTC.

This chain connects TRBV5-5 to TRBJ2-2; D is perhaps TRBD2 (5 bases). Trimming took 4 bases from V and 5 from J, leaving 12 bases between them. CDR1 is SGHKS and CDR2 is YYEKEE in the germline V gene (reference sequence). CDR3 size: 14 residues. CDR3 amino acids: CASSPRTGTGELFF. CDR3 nucleotides: TGTGCCAGCAGCCCAAGGACTGGGACCGGGGAGCTGTTTTTT.

The chain has TRBV5-1 and TRBJ2-2, with 10 bases matching TRBD2. The CDR3 runs 16 residues. V was clipped by 1 base and J by 0 bases; unmatched bases: 0. Germline assignment: CDR1 SGHRS and CDR2 YFSETQ. CDR3 nucleotides: TGCGCCAGCAGCTTGCTAGCGGGAGCGAACACCGGGGAGCTGTTTTTT. Its protein is CASSLLAGANTGELFF.

This chain uses TRBV27 with TRBJ2-1, with TRBD2 matching 10 bases. J was trimmed by 8 bases and V by 2 bases; bases with no gene match: 12. This CDR3 is built from 17 residues. Germline-derived CDR1 and CDR2 are MNHEY and SMNVEV (reference sequence). The CDR3 protein is CASSLNSASGRAHEQFF. The CDR3 DNA sequence: TGTGCCAGCAGTTTAAATTCGGCGAGCGGGAGGGCCCATGAGCAGTTCTTC.

The chain joins TRBV5-1 to TRBJ2-1; the match to TRBD2 covers 12 bases. The CDR3 contains 15 residues. Germline V gene data show CDR1 as SGHRS and CDR2 as YFSETQ. V lost 0 bases to trimming and J lost 9 bases; unmatched junction nucleotides: 4. The CDR3 loop reads CASSLASGRAGEQFF. CDR3 DNA sequence: TGCGCCAGCAGCTTGGCTAGCGGGAGGGCCGGTGAGCAGTTCTTC.